One sample yielded the 4 T cell receptor beta chains listed below, sequenced in a study of spatial heterogeneity in lung cancer. Regarding the study as a whole: Tumors with more nonsynonymous mutations had more expanded intratumoral alpha and beta TCRs.

TCRdb reanalysed the 5' RACE reads using MiXCR and keeps one entry per CDR3 protein. Among about 9,800 distinct CDR3 sequences, about 53% were seen once, and the ten largest hold 25% to 35%. No cognate antigen is known for these TCRs. Time point reported: sample taken at primary tumor resection. The sequencing here drew on lung tumor tissue, taken at surgery. These TCRs come from a female donor with early-stage non-small cell lung cancer.

As for this clonotype: This beta chain is a stray sequence in a library constructed for alpha chains; its clone size is not meaningful. This sequence joins TRBV7-3 and TRBJ2-2, with TRBD1 matching over 8 bases. V dropped 6 bases and J dropped 0; count of bases not matched to a gene: 6. CDR1 and CDR2 (germline): SGHTA, FQGTGA. The CDR3 has 16 residues. The CDR3 DNA reads TGTGCCAGCAGAACTCCGGGACAGGCGAACACCGGGGAGCTGTTTTTT. Protein product: CASRTPGQANTGELFF.

There are a few counts of this clonotype. This beta chain came through as a stray read in a library set up for alpha chains, and its size says little. The rearrangement links TRBV18 to TRBJ2-5; TRBD2 agrees at 8 bases. Trimming at V came to 1 base and at J to 4 bases, leaving 8 bases not matched to a gene. CDR3 length equals 16 residues. Germline CDR1 is KGHSH and CDR2 is LQKENI. The CDR3 region is CASSPRRGAGGETQYF. DNA of the CDR3: TGTGCCAGCTCACCACGGCGGGGGGCCGGCGGAGAGACCCAGTACTTC.

Points on this clonotype: This beta chain slipped into a library made for alpha chains as a stray read, so its size is not meaningful. The chain carries TRBV6-1 and TRBJ2-1; D call uncertain. CDR1 is MNHNS and CDR2 is SASEGT in the germline V gene. This CDR3 is built from 13 residues. Trimming stripped 7 bases from V and 9 bases from J, with 16 bases between. The CDR3 bases are TGTGCCAGCATCCTAGACCCCAGAGGTGAGCAGTTCTTC. Translation: CASILDPRGEQFF.

Comments on this clonotype: This beta chain turned up in a library designed for alpha chains; as an off-target read, its abundance says little. V usage is TRBV6-2 or TRBV6-3 and J usage is TRBJ1-6; 7 nucleotides agree with TRBD1. The germline CDR1 and CDR2 sequences are MNHEY and SVGEGT. This CDR3 comprises 14 residues. After removal of 2 bases from V and 9 bases from J, the junction contained 4 bases not matched to a gene. CDR3 protein: CASSYQQGTSPLHF. CDR3 coding DNA: TGTGCCAGCAGTTACCAACAGGGGACTTCACCCCTCCACTTT.